This T cell receptor (beta chain) was obtained from a study of graft-versus-host responses after intestinal transplantation. Sequencing was performed with immunoSEQ multiplex PCR; in TCRdb, only in-frame clones are kept and a portion is missing. The sample gives approximately 93,000 clones, approximately 90% of which show up once; approximately 0.07% is in the top ten. Turning to this clone: The antigen is undetermined. The same CDR3 arises from other DNA sequences in this sample as well.

This CDR3 spans 14 amino acids. Germline V gene sequence: CDR1 SGHAT, CDR2 FQNNGV. The V end lost 6 bases, the J end lost 0 bases, and 11 bases lay between the germline ends. The input for sequencing was unstimulated CD8+ T cells sorted from spleen or lymph node cells, taken before transplant. The chain links TRBV11-2 to TRBJ2-5; D possibly corresponds to TRBD2 (6 bases). This sequence was found in a human donor who was the organ donor for an intestinal transplant. CDR3 nucleotides: TGTGCCAGCAGGGAGGGCAGCGACCAAGAGACCCAGTACTTC. Translation: CASREGSDQETQYF.